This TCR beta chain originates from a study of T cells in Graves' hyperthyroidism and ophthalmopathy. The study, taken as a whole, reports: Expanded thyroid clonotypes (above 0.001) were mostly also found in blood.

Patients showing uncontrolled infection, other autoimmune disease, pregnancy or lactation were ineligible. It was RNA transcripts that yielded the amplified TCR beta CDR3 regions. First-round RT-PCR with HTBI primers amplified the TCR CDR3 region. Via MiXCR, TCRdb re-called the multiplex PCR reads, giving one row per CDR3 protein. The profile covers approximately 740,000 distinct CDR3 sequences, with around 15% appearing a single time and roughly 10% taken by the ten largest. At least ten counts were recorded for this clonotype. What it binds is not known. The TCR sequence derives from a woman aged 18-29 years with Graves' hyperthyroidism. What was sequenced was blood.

The CDR3 region has the DNA TGTGCCAGCAGCTTGGGGGCCAGCGGGGCCGGTGAGACCCAGTACTTC. It encodes CASSLGASGAGETQYF. This chain links TRBV5-8 with TRBJ2-5, with 7 bases aligning to TRBD2. From germline, CDR1 is SGHTS and CDR2 YDEGEE. The CDR3 contains 16 residues. The junction had 10 bases not matched to a gene; V was cut back by 0 bases and J by 5 bases.